Presented here are 29 T cell receptor beta chains from one specimen sequenced in a study of early T cells in non-severe SARS-CoV-2 infection. TCRdb used MiXCR to reprocess the 5' RACE reads, holding one entry per CDR3 protein. Of some 82,000 distinct CDR3 sequences listed, roughly an eighth are singletons. Sequencing was carried out using whole blood. These receptors originate from an adult who was a healthcare worker with PCR-confirmed SARS-CoV-2 infection or an uninfected control (not recorded which).

This sequence joins TRBV2 and TRBJ2-7, with D perhaps TRBD1 (6 bases). V gave up 8 bases and J gave up 3 bases, with 11 bases separating them. This CDR3 has 12 residues. CDR1 is SNHLY and CDR2 is FYNNEI in the germline V gene. In DNA form, the CDR3 reads TGTGCCAGCCGGGACATCAACTACGAGCAGTACTTC. It yields the protein CASRDINYEQYF.

In its sample, this clonotype was seen many times. V gene TRBV20-1 combines with J gene TRBJ1-2; no reliable D call. The CDR3 is 12 amino acids. V gave up 3 bases and J gave up 4 bases, with 9 bases separating them. The germline V gene encodes CDR1 DFQATT and CDR2 SNEGSKA (reference sequence). DNA of the CDR3: TGCAGTGCTAGTAGGCCCCCCTATGGCTACACCTTC. It is translated as CSASRPPYGYTF.

This clonotype was seen repeatedly, ten times or more. The chain is built from TRBV7-2 and TRBJ1-3; D call uncertain. The V gene lost 1 base and the J gene lost 2 bases, with 6 bases spanning the gap. The CDR3 totals 14 residues. Germline V gene data show CDR1 as SGHTA and CDR2 as FQGNSA. The CDR3 reads CASSLGGTGNTIYF. CDR3 DNA: TGTGCCAGCAGCTTAGGGGGAACTGGAAACACCATATATTTT.

This clonotype was seen a few times. This sequence joins TRBV7-2 and TRBJ1-3; D gene ambiguous. Looked up from germline, CDR1 is SGHTA and CDR2 is FQGNSA. V was trimmed by 1 base and J by 1 base, leaving 17 bases between them. This CDR3 has 18 residues. The CDR3 is CASSLGDTRRISGNTIYF. The CDR3 DNA reads as TGTGCCAGCAGCTTAGGGGATACCAGGAGGATTTCTGGAAACACCATATATTTT.

This clonotype occurred many times. The V and J genes are TRBV7-9 and TRBJ1-6, with 9 bases lining up with TRBD1. Trimming cost V 4 bases and J 9 bases; bases outside gene matches: 7. Per the germline V gene, CDR1 is SEHNR and CDR2 is FQNEAQ (reference sequence). The CDR3 sequence is 15 residues long. CDR3 bases: TGTGCCAGCAGCTCGGAGGACAGGGGACGTTCACCCCTCCACTTT. Amino acids: CASSSEDRGRSPLHF.

This clonotype appeared many times. The chain has TRBV29-1 and TRBJ1-3; D might be TRBD1 (6 bases). Germline CDR1 reads SQVTM; CDR2 reads ANQGSEA. CDR3 length: 13 amino acids. V was trimmed by 6 bases and J by 1 base, leaving 10 bases between them. CDR3 sequence: CSVVRGSGNTIYF. CDR3 coding DNA: TGCAGCGTGGTTAGGGGGTCTGGAAACACCATATATTTT.

This clonotype was detected ten times or more. The J gene is TRBJ2-3, the V gene TRBV7-2, with D possibly being TRBD2 (5 bases). The V gene lost 5 bases and the J gene lost 3 bases, with 15 bases spanning the gap. The length of the CDR3 is 15 residues. Germline V gives CDR1 SGHTA, CDR2 FQGNSA. The CDR3 region is CASSPQGSWTDTQYF. The CDR3 coding sequence is TGTGCCAGCAGCCCTCAAGGGAGTTGGACAGATACGCAGTATTTT.

This sequence joins TRBV19 and TRBJ1-2; tentative D call: TRBD1 (6 bases). V gave up 1 base and J gave up 3 bases, with 12 bases separating them. The CDR3 sequence is 15 residues long. CDR1 and CDR2 (germline): LNHDA, SQIVND (reference sequence). CDR3 DNA sequence: TGTGCCAGTAGTATAGTGGGGGGCAGCGACTATGGCTACACCTTC. Translated, it gives CASSIVGGSDYGYTF. The full variable domain, with the rest looked up from reference TRBV19 and TRBJ1-2, is DGGITQSPKYLFRKEGQNVTLSCEQNLNHDAMYWYRQDPGQGLRLIYYSQIVNDFQKGDIAEGYSVSREKKESFPLTVTSAQKNPTAFYLCASSIVGGSDYGYTFGSGTRLTVV.

This clonotype has a count of ten or more. In DNA form, the CDR3 reads TGTGCCAGCAATAGATACAGGGAGTCCTACGAGCAGTACTTC. It codes for CASNRYRESYEQYF. This rearrangement joins TRBV6-1 to TRBJ2-7; D perhaps matches TRBD1 (6 bases). Germline V gene sequence: CDR1 MNHNS, CDR2 SASEGT. Trimming took off 7 bases at V and 1 base at J, with 14 bases between the two ends. This CDR3 has 14 residues.

The chain employs TRBV6-2 or TRBV6-3 and TRBJ1-6; D is unresolved. CDR1 MNHEY and CDR2 SVGEGT come from the germline V gene. With 2 bases removed from V and 13 bases from J, the gap between germline ends came to 9 bases. The CDR3 covers 12 residues. The CDR3 DNA reads as TGTGCCAGCAGTTACCAGGCCGCTCCCCTCCACTTT. It codes for CASSYQAAPLHF.

Many counts were recorded for this clonotype. The V gene is TRBV28, the J gene TRBJ2-7; 9 nucleotides line up with TRBD1. Germline CDR1 and CDR2: MDHEN and SYDVKM. V trimming: 4 bases; J trimming: 0 bases; junction bases outside the gene matches: 16. The CDR3 has 19 amino acids. CDR3 DNA sequence: TGTGCCAGCAGTTCGTCCGTCTCGGACCGGGACAGGGTCTCCTACGAGCAGTACTTC. Translating gives CASSSSVSDRDRVSYEQYF.

This chain uses TRBV7-9 with TRBJ2-1; D gene ambiguous. V was clipped by 5 bases and J by 5 bases, with 19 bases between them. Germline loops: CDR1 SEHNR, CDR2 FQNEAQ (reference sequence). The CDR3 contains 16 residues. CDR3 sequence reads: CASSARSQVPHNEQFF. CDR3 nucleotides: TGTGCCAGCAGCGCAAGAAGCCAGGTTCCCCACAATGAGCAGTTCTTC. The full variable domain, in which reference TRBV7-9 and TRBJ2-1 provide the parts outside the CDR3, is DTGVSQNPRHKITKRGQNVTFRCDPISEHNRLYWYRQTLGQGPEFLTYFQNEAQLEKSRLLSDRFSAERPKGSFSTLEIQRTEQGDSAMYLCASSARSQVPHNEQFFGPGTRLTVL.

This clonotype has just a few counts. The chain employs TRBV29-1 and TRBJ1-1; no clear D gene. V gave up 5 bases and J gave up 4 bases, with 17 bases separating them. The CDR3 sequence is 14 residues long. The V gene's germline CDR1 is SQVTM and CDR2 ANQGSEA. In nucleotides, the CDR3 is TGCAGCGTTCGCAGACGATTGAGCGGCACTGAAGCTTTCTTT. Amino acids: CSVRRRLSGTEAFF. Full variable domain (missing parts from reference TRBV29-1 and TRBJ1-1): SAVISQKPSRDICQRGTSLTIQCQVDSQVTMMFWYRQQPGQSLTLIATANQGSEATYESGFVIDKFPISRPNLTFSTLTVSNMSPEDSSIYLCSVRRRLSGTEAFFGQGTRLTVV.

This clonotype was detected many times. The chain is built from TRBV30 and TRBJ2-7; tentatively, D is TRBD1 (6 bases). The CDR3 length is 14 residues. The V gene lost 2 bases and the J gene lost 3 bases, with 14 bases spanning the gap. CDR1 is GTSNPN and CDR2 is SVGIG in the germline V gene (reference sequence). The CDR3 nucleotides are TGTGCCTGGAGTCGTTTGGGACACCACTACGAGCAGTACTTC. The encoded protein is CAWSRLGHHYEQYF.

The chain couples TRBV7-3 to TRBJ2-7; no firm D call. The CDR3 is 13 amino acids. Germline V CDR1 and CDR2: SGHTA, FQGTGA. V was trimmed by 3 bases and J by 5 bases, leaving 11 bases between them. The CDR3 nucleotides read TGTGCCAGCAGCTTGACTTCTACCCACGAGCAGTACTTC. The encoded protein is CASSLTSTHEQYF. The full variable domain, rest sourced from reference TRBV7-3 and TRBJ2-7, is GAGVSQTPSNKVTEKGKYVELRCDPISGHTALYWYRQSLGQGPEFLIYFQGTGAADDSGLPNDRFFAVRPEGSVSTLKIQRTERGDSAVYLCASSLTSTHEQYFGPGTRLTVT.

In this sample, this clonotype turned up many times. CDR3 in amino acids: CASSLSRGSQETQYF. The CDR3 nucleotides read TGTGCCAGCAGCTTGTCGAGGGGGTCCCAAGAGACCCAGTACTTC. The gene calls are TRBV5-4 and TRBJ2-5, with D perhaps TRBD1 (6 bases). Germline lookup yields CDR1 SGHNT and CDR2 YYREEE (reference sequence). This CDR3 comprises 15 residues. V was clipped by 1 base and J by 1 base, with 11 bases between them.

The chain joins TRBV11-2 to TRBJ2-7; D is perhaps TRBD2 (5 bases). Germline V lookup: CDR1 SGHAT, CDR2 FQNNGV. V was pared by 6 bases and J by 1 base, with 16 bases between. The CDR3 covers 15 residues. The CDR3 DNA sequence: TGTGCCAGCAGTTCTAACACCCGGAGGTCCTACGAGCAGTACTTC. This translates into CASSSNTRRSYEQYF.

The V call is TRBV12-3 or TRBV12-4, the J call TRBJ1-1; 7 nucleotides align to TRBD1. The CDR3 is 12 amino acids. Trimming at V came to 6 bases and at J to 8 bases, leaving 6 bases not matched to a gene. In DNA, the CDR3 is TGTGCCAGCAGGGCGGGACAGCAAGAAGCTTTCTTT. Protein sequence: CASRAGQQEAFF.

The chain is built from TRBV19 and TRBJ2-1; tentatively, D is TRBD2 (6 bases). The CDR3 extends over 15 amino acids. Trimming took off 3 bases at V and 8 bases at J, with 17 bases between the two ends. In germline, CDR1 is LNHDA, CDR2 SQIVND (reference sequence). The CDR3 bases are TGTGCCAGTAGTATCCCGAACCTAGCGAGATATGAGCAGTTCTTC. Translation gives CASSIPNLARYEQFF.

This clonotype was detected ten times or more. This chain uses TRBV19 with TRBJ1-4; no definite D call. Germline V gives CDR1 LNHDA, CDR2 SQIVND (reference sequence). The V end was cut by 4 bases, the J end by 5 bases, with 5 bases between. The CDR3 loop spans 12 amino acids. DNA of the CDR3: TGTGCCAGTAGTAACCTAAATGAAAAACTGTTTTTT. Its translation: CASSNLNEKLFF.

The V gene is TRBV7-3, the J gene TRBJ2-3; 7 bases fit TRBD2. CDR1 is SGHTA and CDR2 is FQGTGA in the germline V gene. This CDR3 has 16 residues. V shed 5 bases, J shed 5 bases, and the junction held 13 bases outside the gene matches. This chain's CDR3 is CASSPTAGSRLDTQYF. CDR3 in DNA: TGTGCCAGCAGCCCGACAGCGGGGTCTAGACTAGATACGCAGTATTTT.

This clonotype was counted a few times. The chain uses TRBV5-8 and TRBJ2-2, with a tentative D call TRBD2 (6 bases). V gave up 4 bases and J gave up 1 base, with 11 bases separating them. CDR1 and CDR2 from the germline V gene are SGHTS and YDEGEE. This CDR3 spans 15 amino acids. The CDR3 here is CASSRGLKNTGELFF. The DNA for the CDR3 is TGTGCCAGCAGCCGGGGACTGAAGAACACCGGGGAGCTGTTTTTT.

J is TRBJ1-1 and V is TRBV7-3; the D is unclear. The V end lost 2 bases, the J end lost 0 bases, and 4 bases lay between the germline ends. Per germline, CDR1 SGHTA and CDR2 FQGTGA. This CDR3 has 13 residues. The CDR3, as DNA: TGTGCCAGCAGCTTAGTTGTGAACACTGAAGCTTTCTTT. It is translated as CASSLVVNTEAFF.

In this sample, this clonotype turned up a few times. The chain combines TRBV9 with TRBJ2-7; 8 bases are a match to TRBD1. This CDR3 contains 14 residues. Germline V lookup: CDR1 SGDLS, CDR2 YYNGEE. Germline trimming cut 3 bases from V and 0 bases from J; bases unmatched to any gene: 2. The CDR3 sequence: CASSDRGSSYEQYF. In nucleotides, the CDR3 is TGTGCCAGCAGCGACAGGGGGAGCTCCTACGAGCAGTACTTC.

This clonotype was seen a handful of times. This sequence joins TRBV4-1 and TRBJ2-3; no reliable D call. With 0 bases removed from V and 1 base from J, the gap between germline ends came to 14 bases. The CDR3 is 17 amino acids. Germline lookup yields CDR1 MGHRA and CDR2 YSYEKL. In DNA form, the CDR3 reads TGCGCCAGCAGCCAAGATTATGGGATGACACGCACAGATACGCAGTATTTT. It specifies CASSQDYGMTRTDTQYF.

This clonotype was recorded a few times. The chain couples TRBV7-8 to TRBJ2-1; 13 nucleotides match TRBD2. In germline, CDR1 is SGHVS, CDR2 FQNEAQ. Germline trimming cut 5 bases from V and 7 bases from J; bases unmatched to any gene: 8. The CDR3 runs to 16 residues. This chain's CDR3 is CASSARRLAGGNEQFF. The DNA for the CDR3 is TGTGCCAGCAGCGCACGAAGACTAGCGGGAGGAAATGAGCAGTTCTTC. Based on the CDR3 plus reference TRBV7-8 and TRBJ2-1, the full variable domain is GAGVSQSPRYKVAKRGQDVALRCDPISGHVSLFWYQQALGQGPEFLTYFQNEAQLDKSGLPSDRFFAERPEGSVSTLKIQRTQQEDSAVYLCASSARRLAGGNEQFFGPGTRLTVL.

Only a few counts were recorded for this clonotype. The chain employs TRBV7-6 and TRBJ2-7; 7 nucleotides align to TRBD1. After removal of 1 base from V and 3 bases from J, the junction contained 15 bases not matched to a gene. The CDR3 runs to 18 residues. Germline V lookup: CDR1 SGHVS, CDR2 FNYEAQ. The CDR3 here is CASSLVPPTGIGDYEQYF. The CDR3 DNA reads as TGTGCCAGCAGCTTAGTCCCCCCGACAGGGATTGGAGACTACGAGCAGTACTTC.

There are many counts of this clonotype. CDR3 sequence reads: CASSVEVYFSTDTQYF. CDR3 coding DNA: TGTGCCAGCAGCGTAGAGGTGTATTTTAGCACAGATACGCAGTATTTT. The chain is built from TRBV9 and TRBJ2-3; D is undetermined. The germline V and J ends were trimmed by 0 bases and 0 bases, with 11 bases remaining between them. The CDR3 consists of 16 residues. Germline V gene data show CDR1 as SGDLS and CDR2 as YYNGEE.

This clonotype was counted only a few times. The chain is built from TRBV7-6 and TRBJ2-2; the D is unclear. CDR1 and CDR2 from the germline V gene are SGHVS and FNYEAQ. Trimming took off 0 bases at V and 5 bases at J, with 7 bases between the two ends. This CDR3 comprises 14 residues. CDR3 DNA sequence: TGTGCCAGCAGCTTAGCTCCGTATACCGGGGAGCTGTTTTTT. Amino acids: CASSLAPYTGELFF. Complete variable domain (other parts from reference TRBV7-6 and TRBJ2-2): GAGVSQSPRYKVTKRGQDVALRCDPISGHVSLYWYRQALGQGPEFLTYFNYEAQQDKSGLPNDRFSAERPEGSISTLTIQRTEQRDSAMYRCASSLAPYTGELFFGEGSRLTVL.